This T cell receptor (beta chain) was captured by sequencing in a study of T cells in Graves' hyperthyroidism and ophthalmopathy. Cells are PBMCs isolated from 10 ml of fresh blood. The TCR beta CDR3 regions underwent amplification using RNA transcripts as the source. The HTBI primer set served for first-round RT-PCR of the TCR CDR3. Using its own MiXCR run on the multiplex PCR reads, TCRdb lists one record per CDR3 protein. The sample consists of roughly 290,000 distinct CDR3 sequences, roughly an eighth of them appearing once. In regard to this clonotype: Its antigen is not identified.

CDR1 SNHLY and CDR2 FYNNEI come from the germline V gene. With 6 bases removed from V and 4 bases from J, the gap between germline ends came to 16 bases. This CDR3 is built from 15 residues. Whole-study findings and limits: Before onset, ophthalmopathy was predicted by the model a median 6.5 months earlier.

The V and J genes are TRBV2 and TRBJ1-5; TRBD1 might be the D (5 bases). The TCR sequence derives from a woman between 40 and 50 years old with Graves' hyperthyroidism. The sequencing input was blood. The CDR3 sequence is CASSTGAGGNQPQHF. CDR3 DNA: TGTGCCAGCAGCACCGGGGCAGGAGGAAATCAGCCCCAGCATTTT. The whole variable domain, remainder taken from reference TRBV2 and TRBJ1-5, is EPEVTQTPSHQVTQMGQEVILRCVPISNHLYFYWYRQILGQKVEFLVSFYNNEISEKSEIFDDQFSVERPDGSNFTLKIRSTKLEDSAMYFCASSTGAGGNQPQHFGDGTRLSIL.